The present T cell receptor beta chain was sequenced within a study of human T cells and chemical hapten exposure. Study summary: The patch tests put 0.01% DPC on the skin of the upper back and were read 6 days later. Points from the study as a whole: Expanded TCRs made up significantly more big CDR3 similarity clusters than controls did. Alopecia affected the donors, so their immune response may differ from healthy people's.

About this clonotype: Its cognate antigen is unknown.

As to time point: pre-sensitization, week 0. Treatment in this sample: therapeutic diphenylcyclopropenone sensitization with weekly scalp DPC. The length of the CDR3 is 10 residues. Trimming took off 0 bases at V and 5 bases at J, with 2 bases between the two ends. Per germline, CDR1 DFQATT and CDR2 SNEGSKA (reference sequence). Separate cDNA molecules received unique molecular identifiers, which the library attached to them. TCRdb re-analysed the RACE reads in MiXCR, keeping a single row per CDR3 protein. The sample shows around 56,000 distinct CDR3 sequences, around 10% of them seen only once. This sequence joins TRBV20-1 and TRBJ2-7; D gene uncertain. This TCR was recovered from a man aged 35-49 years with alopecia areata. Some clones in this sample may be carry-over from other donors' samples. Specimen: whole blood, collected in connection with sensitization to the hapten diphenylcyclopropenone (DPC). Here the CDR3 DNA reads TGCAGTGCTAGAGATAACGAGCAGTACTTC. Protein: CSARDNEQYF.